The 5 T cell receptor beta chains below come from one sample, sequenced in a study of shared clonotypes between healthy human individuals. Naive-designated CD8 cells lacked CD45RO, were positively enriched for CCR7, and omitted terminally differentiated effector memory CD45RA+ cells. Libraries were prepared by immunoSEQ multiplex PCR; TCRdb keeps only in-frame clonotypes and omits some of them. The sample yields under 700,000 clones, approximately 95% seen once. Specimen: naive CD8+ T cells sorted from blood. Every receptor here comes from a woman aged 25-40 years in good health.

The chain recombines TRBV28 with TRBJ2-6, with a tentative D call TRBD2 (5 bases). CDR3 length equals 15 residues. Germline lookup yields CDR1 MDHEN and CDR2 SYDVKM. The germline V and J ends were trimmed by 6 bases and 0 bases, with 9 bases remaining between them. Here the CDR3 DNA reads TGTGCCAGCAGAATAGGGAGCTCTGGGGCCAACGTCCTGACTTTC. This gives the protein CASRIGSSGANVLTF. Filled out from reference TRBV28 and TRBJ2-6, the complete variable domain reads DVKVTQSSRYLVKRTGEKVFLECVQDMDHENMFWYRQDPGLGLRLIYFSYDVKMKEKGDIPEGYSVSREKKERFSLILESASTNQTSMYLCASRIGSSGANVLTFGAGSRLTVL.

The chain carries TRBV7-9 and TRBJ2-1; the D gene is possibly TRBD2 (5 bases). This CDR3 region has 12 residues. Trimming took off 0 bases at V and 9 bases at J, with 6 bases between the two ends. Germline CDR1 reads SEHNR; CDR2 reads FQNEAQ (reference sequence). The CDR3 loop is CASSLARAEQFF. The CDR3 DNA sequence: TGTGCCAGCAGCTTAGCGAGGGCTGAGCAGTTCTTC.

As to this clone: A much larger clone differs by one base, so this may be a read error. The sample contains more than one DNA sequence encoding this CDR3. V is TRBV5-1 and J is TRBJ2-5; D call uncertain. The better agreement between TRBJ2-7 and the DNA end casts doubt on the J call. In germline, CDR1 is SGHRS, CDR2 YFSETQ. The CDR3 is made up of 11 amino acids. DNA of the CDR3: TGCGCCAGCAGCTTGGGCTACGAGCAGTACTTC. This sequence encodes CASSLGYEQYF.

The chain links TRBV6-1 to TRBJ1-2, with 8 bases matching TRBD1. The CDR3 covers 14 residues. Germline-derived CDR1 and CDR2 are MNHNS and SASEGT. V lost 2 bases, J lost 5 bases, and 4 bases stayed unmatched. As DNA, the CDR3 is TGTGCCAGCAGTGAATGGGACAGGATTTATGGCTACACCTTC. Its translation is CASSEWDRIYGYTF.

The rearrangement links TRBV28 to TRBJ2-3, with 9 bases that match TRBD2. Germline-derived CDR1 and CDR2 are MDHEN and SYDVKM. J gave up 3 bases and V 10 bases, and 14 bases lay outside the gene matches. This CDR3 contains 16 residues. The CDR3 here is CATQRGAGGPTDTQYF. The CDR3, as DNA: TGTGCCACCCAAAGAGGGGCGGGAGGGCCGACAGATACGCAGTATTTT. Full variable domain (remainder filled in from reference TRBV28 and TRBJ2-3): DVKVTQSSRYLVKRTGEKVFLECVQDMDHENMFWYRQDPGLGLRLIYFSYDVKMKEKGDIPEGYSVSREKKERFSLILESASTNQTSMYLCATQRGAGGPTDTQYFGPGTRLTVL.